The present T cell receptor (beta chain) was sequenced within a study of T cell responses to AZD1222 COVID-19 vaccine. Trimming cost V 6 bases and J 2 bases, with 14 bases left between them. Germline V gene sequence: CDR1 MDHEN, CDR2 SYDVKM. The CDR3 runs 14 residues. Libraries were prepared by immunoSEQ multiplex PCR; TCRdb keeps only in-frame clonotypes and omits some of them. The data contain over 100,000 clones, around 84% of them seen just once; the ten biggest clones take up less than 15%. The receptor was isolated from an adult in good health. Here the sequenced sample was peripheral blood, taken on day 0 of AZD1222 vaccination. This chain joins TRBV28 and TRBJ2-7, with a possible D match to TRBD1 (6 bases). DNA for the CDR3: TGTGCCAGCAGATCTCCCGGGACAACCTACGAGCAGTACTTC. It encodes CASRSPGTTYEQYF. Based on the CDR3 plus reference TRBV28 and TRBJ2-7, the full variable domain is DVKVTQSSRYLVKRTGEKVFLECVQDMDHENMFWYRQDPGLGLRLIYFSYDVKMKEKGDIPEGYSVSREKKERFSLILESASTNQTSMYLCASRSPGTTYEQYFGPGTRLTVT.